This T cell receptor (beta chain) was documented in a study of T cell changes during pregnancy in multiple sclerosis. The method was immunoSEQ multiplex PCR; TCRdb's version includes in-frame clones alone and lacks a portion of them. This sample carries approximately 80,000 clones, roughly 93% of them seen once, and the ten largest clones take more than 2%. The CDR3 has 12 residues. The V gene lost 4 bases and the J gene lost 4 bases, with 4 bases spanning the gap. Germline-derived CDR1 and CDR2 are WNHNN and SYGVQD (reference sequence). This material consisted of peripheral blood, taken in the third trimester of pregnancy. The sequence derives from a female donor with multiple sclerosis, enrolled in a pregnancy study. The chain has TRBV10-1 and TRBJ2-2; D is ambiguous. CDR3 DNA sequence: TGCGCCAGCAGTGCCAGCACCGGGGAGCTGTTTTTT. As protein: CASSASTGELFF.